The present entry profiles one TCR beta chain with its context. The record originates from a study of blood T cell repertoires in COVID-19. As for the study in general: The United States, Italy and Spain supplied acute and convalescent COVID-19 samples.

In the original workflow: How many nucleated cells were present was estimated from reference gene primer amplification. Sequencing was performed with immunoSEQ multiplex PCR; in TCRdb, only in-frame clones are kept and a portion is missing. D and trimming were read from the DNA, whereas the V and J calls and clone size are those reported in that table. The sample has approximately 490,000 clones; roughly nine tenths are singletons. After removal of 3 bases from V and 10 bases from J, the junction contained 6 bases not matched to a gene. This CDR3 has 13 residues. Germline V gives CDR1 SGHRS, CDR2 YFSETQ. Membership in each cohort depended on participant-reported clinical history. Symptom resolution, clearance, or two negative PCRs marked the recovered donors of Cohort 3.

The V gene is TRBV5-1, the J gene TRBJ2-1, with TRBD2 matching 8 bases. The sample taken for sequencing was PBMCs or T cells enriched from blood (not recorded which). This TCR came from a woman in her late teens or twenties who had recovered from COVID-19. The DNA for the CDR3 is TGCGCCAGCAGCTGGAGCGGGGGTTACGAGCAGTTCTTC. As protein: CASSWSGGYEQFF.